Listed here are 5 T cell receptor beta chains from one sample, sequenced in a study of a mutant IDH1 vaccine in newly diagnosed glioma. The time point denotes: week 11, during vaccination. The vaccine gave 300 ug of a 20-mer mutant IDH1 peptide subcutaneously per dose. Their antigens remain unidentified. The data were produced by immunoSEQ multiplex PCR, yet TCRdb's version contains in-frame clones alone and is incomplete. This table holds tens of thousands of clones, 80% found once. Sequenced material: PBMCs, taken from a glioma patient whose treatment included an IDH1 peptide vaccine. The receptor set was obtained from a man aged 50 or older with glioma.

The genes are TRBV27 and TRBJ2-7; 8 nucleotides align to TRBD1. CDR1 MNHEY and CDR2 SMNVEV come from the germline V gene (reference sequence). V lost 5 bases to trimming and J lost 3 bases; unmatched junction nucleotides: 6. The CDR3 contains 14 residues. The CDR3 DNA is TGTGCCAGCAGTCAGGACAGGGCCCTCTACGAGCAGTACTTC. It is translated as CASSQDRALYEQYF.

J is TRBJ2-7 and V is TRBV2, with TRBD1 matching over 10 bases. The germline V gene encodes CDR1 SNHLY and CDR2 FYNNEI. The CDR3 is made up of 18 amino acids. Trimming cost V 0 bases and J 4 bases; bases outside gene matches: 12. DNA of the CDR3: TGTGCCAGCAGTGAAGCGCGAAGGGGGACAGGGGTCCCTTACGAGCAGTACTTC. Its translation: CASSEARRGTGVPYEQYF. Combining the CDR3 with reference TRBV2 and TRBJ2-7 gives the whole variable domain EPEVTQTPSHQVTQMGQEVILRCVPISNHLYFYWYRQILGQKVEFLVSFYNNEISEKSEIFDDQFSVERPDGSNFTLKIRSTKLEDSAMYFCASSEARRGTGVPYEQYFGPGTRLTVT.

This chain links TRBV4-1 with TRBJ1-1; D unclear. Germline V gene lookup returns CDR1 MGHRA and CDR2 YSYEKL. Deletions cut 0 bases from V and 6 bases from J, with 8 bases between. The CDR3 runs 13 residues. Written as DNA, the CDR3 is TGCGCCAGCAGCCAAGAGGTTTCAGCTGAAGCTTTCTTT. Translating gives CASSQEVSAEAFF.

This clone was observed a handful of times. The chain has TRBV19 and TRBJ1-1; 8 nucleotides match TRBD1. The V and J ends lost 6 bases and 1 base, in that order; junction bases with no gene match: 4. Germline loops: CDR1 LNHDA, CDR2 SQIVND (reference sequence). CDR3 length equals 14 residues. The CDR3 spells CASRTTGANTEAFF. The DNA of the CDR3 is TGTGCCAGTAGGACGACAGGGGCGAACACTGAAGCTTTCTTT.

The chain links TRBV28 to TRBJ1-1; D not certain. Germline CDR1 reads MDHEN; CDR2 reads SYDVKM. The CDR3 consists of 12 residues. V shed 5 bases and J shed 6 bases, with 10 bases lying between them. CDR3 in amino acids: CASSQLRPEAFF. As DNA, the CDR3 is TGTGCCAGCAGTCAATTACGGCCTGAAGCTTTCTTT.